The 20 T cell receptor beta chains reported below all come from one sample, sequenced in a study of blood T cell repertoires in COVID-19. TCRdb's copy holds only in-frame clones and misses some; the assay was immunoSEQ multiplex PCR. The sample has some 130,000 clones, 80% to 90% seen once. The specimen sequenced was peripheral blood. These receptors were taken from a woman between 55 and 75 years old with acute or convalescent COVID-19.

The genes are TRBV3-1 (or the pseudogene TRBV3-2) and TRBJ2-1, with D perhaps TRBD1 (6 bases). The germline gives CDR1 LGHDT, CDR2 YNNKEL (reference sequence). This CDR3 has 14 residues. V lost 4 bases, J lost 4 bases, and 11 bases lay in between. The CDR3 sequence is CASSRRDMYNEQFF. CDR3 bases: TGTGCCAGCAGCCGCAGGGACATGTACAATGAGCAGTTCTTC.

V usage is TRBV6-5 and J usage is TRBJ1-4; tentative D call: TRBD1 (5 bases). Trimming shortened V by 0 bases and J by 7 bases, and 15 bases separated the two germline ends. The CDR3 runs 16 residues. Germline V CDR1 and CDR2: MNHEY, SVGAGI. This CDR3 reads CASSYSHGSGGEKLFF. The CDR3, as DNA: TGTGCCAGCAGTTACTCGCACGGGTCCGGGGGTGAAAAACTGTTTTTT.

This chain links TRBV19 with TRBJ2-1; possibly TRBD2 for D (6 bases). CDR3 length: 13 amino acids. Germline V lookup: CDR1 LNHDA, CDR2 SQIVND (reference sequence). V gave up 6 bases and J gave up 8 bases, with 14 bases separating them. The CDR3 is CASRGDWSYEQFF. The CDR3 bases are TGTGCCAGTAGGGGGGACTGGTCATATGAGCAGTTCTTC.

The V call is TRBV9, the J call TRBJ2-5; possibly TRBD1 for D (5 bases). Germline CDR1 and CDR2: SGDLS and YYNGEE. This CDR3 is 13 amino acids long. Trimming took 5 bases from V and 2 from J, leaving 10 bases between them. CDR3 DNA sequence: TGTGCCAGCAGTCCTGACAGACAAGAGACCCAGTACTTC. Translated, it gives CASSPDRQETQYF.

The V and J genes are TRBV3-1 (or the pseudogene TRBV3-2) and TRBJ2-1, with D uncertain. CDR1 and CDR2 (germline): LGHDT, YNNKEL (reference sequence). The CDR3 sequence is 13 residues long. Between the trimmed V and J ends, which lost 4 bases and 5 bases, there was a span of 9 bases. DNA of the CDR3: TGTGCCAGCAGCCTAAAGCTAGACAATGAGCAGTTCTTC. Amino acids: CASSLKLDNEQFF.

This sequence joins TRBV4-1 and TRBJ2-1; 10 nucleotides match TRBD1. Per the germline V gene, CDR1 is MGHRA and CDR2 is YSYEKL. V lost 1 base and J lost 4; bases outside the gene matches: 7. The CDR3 spans 17 residues. This chain's CDR3 is CASSQGPGQGPYNEQFF. For the CDR3, the DNA is TGCGCCAGCAGCCAAGGTCCGGGACAGGGGCCGTACAATGAGCAGTTCTTC.

This chain connects TRBV7-6 to TRBJ1-1; 7 nucleotides match TRBD1. CDR1 SGHVS and CDR2 FNYEAQ come from the germline V gene. This CDR3 is built from 17 residues. J lost 1 base, V lost 5 bases, and 13 bases had no gene match. CDR3: CASSQIPQGQRNTEAFF. For the CDR3, the DNA is TGTGCCAGCAGCCAAATCCCTCAGGGACAGCGGAACACTGAAGCTTTCTTT.

V gene TRBV2 combines with J gene TRBJ1-2; D is unresolved. Trimming left V 1 base short and J 6 bases short, with 12 bases between. Germline V CDR1 and CDR2: SNHLY, FYNNEI. This CDR3 is built from 14 residues. The CDR3 is CASSEDRTAHGYTF. In DNA, the CDR3 is TGTGCCAGCAGTGAAGATCGTACAGCCCATGGCTACACCTTC.

This rearrangement joins TRBV28 to TRBJ1-1; D remains unclear. CDR3 length: 12 residues. Per the germline V gene, CDR1 is MDHEN and CDR2 is SYDVKM. Trimming took off 6 bases at V and 6 bases at J, with 11 bases between the two ends. The CDR3 bases are TGTGCCAGCAGACGACTTGTCGCTGAAGCTTTCTTT. It codes for CASRRLVAEAFF.

The chain joins TRBV19 to TRBJ1-5; 7 nucleotides agree with TRBD1. CDR1 is LNHDA, CDR2 SQIVND, per germline (reference sequence). This CDR3 is built from 16 residues. The junction had 4 bases not matched to a gene; V was cut back by 0 bases and J by 2 bases. The CDR3 DNA reads TGTGCCAGTAGTATAGATCAAGGACAGGGCAATCAGCCCCAGCATTTT. Its translation: CASSIDQGQGNQPQHF.

The chain joins TRBV24-1 to TRBJ2-5, with TRBD1 identical over 12 bases. The CDR3 totals 16 residues. CDR1 and CDR2 from the germline V gene are KGHDR and SFDVKD. The V and J ends lost 10 bases and 4 bases, in that order; junction bases with no gene match: 12. As DNA, the CDR3 is TGTGCCACGGGACAGTACCGGGACAGGGGGCGAGAGACCCAGTACTTC. As protein: CATGQYRDRGRETQYF.

As for this clone: In the same sample, other DNA sequences code for this CDR3. The V call is TRBV5-1, the J call TRBJ2-5, with D possibly TRBD2 on 5 matching bases. CDR1 is SGHRS and CDR2 is YFSETQ in the germline V gene. Trimming stripped 2 bases from V and 4 bases from J, with 9 bases between. The CDR3 contains 13 residues. This chain's CDR3 is CASSLGRGETQYF. DNA for the CDR3: TGCGCCAGCAGCTTAGGTCGGGGAGAGACCCAGTACTTC.

This clone was counted only a few times. This rearrangement joins TRBV4-1 to TRBJ1-1, with D tentatively TRBD1 (5 bases). The germline V gene has CDR1 MGHRA and CDR2 YSYEKL. This CDR3 spans 13 amino acids. Trimming stripped 6 bases from V and 5 bases from J, with 13 bases between. The CDR3 reads CASRRTGRTEAFF. The CDR3 nucleotides are TGCGCCAGCAGGCGAACAGGACGAACTGAAGCTTTCTTT.

This clone has only one observation. The chain recombines TRBV9 with TRBJ2-2, with TRBD1 matching over 9 bases. The CDR3 totals 16 residues. The germline gives CDR1 SGDLS, CDR2 YYNGEE. The ends lost 4 bases at V and 1 base at J; junction bases unmatched: 5. In DNA form, the CDR3 reads TGTGCCAGCAGCCATAGACAGGGGGTGAACACCGGGGAGCTGTTTTTT. It translates to CASSHRQGVNTGELFF.

The chain uses TRBV7-9 and TRBJ2-5, with TRBD2 identical over 8 bases. Germline loops: CDR1 SEHNR, CDR2 FQNEAQ (reference sequence). Losses at the gene ends were 1 base for V and 3 bases for J; bases not matched to a gene: 4. The length of the CDR3 is 15 residues. In nucleotides, the CDR3 is TGTGCCAGCAGCTTAGACAGCGGGAGTAAAGAGACCCAGTACTTC. Translated, it gives CASSLDSGSKETQYF.

DNA for the CDR3: TGCGCCAGCAGCTTGGCCTCTAACTATGGCTACACCTTC. It encodes CASSLASNYGYTF. The chain carries TRBV5-1 and TRBJ1-2, with unresolved D. Germline V gives CDR1 SGHRS, CDR2 YFSETQ. There are 13 residues in the CDR3. Trimming took off 0 bases at V and 0 bases at J, with 3 bases between the two ends. Full variable domain (rest looked up from reference TRBV5-1 and TRBJ1-2): KAGVTQTPRYLIKTRGQQVTLSCSPISGHRSVSWYQQTPGQGLQFLFEYFSETQRNKGNFPGRFSGRQFSNSRSEMNVSTLELGDSALYLCASSLASNYGYTFGSGTRLTVV.

The chain carries TRBV28 and TRBJ2-7; 9 bases map to TRBD2. V was pared by 5 bases and J by 2 bases, with 7 bases of the junction left unmatched. Germline V gives CDR1 MDHEN, CDR2 SYDVKM. CDR3 length: 15 residues. CDR3 in DNA: TGTGCCAGCAGTCAAGGACTAGCGCAAGCCTACGAGCAGTACTTC. Translating gives CASSQGLAQAYEQYF.

The chain has TRBV27 and TRBJ2-7; 7 positions agree with TRBD2. The CDR3 has 14 residues. Germline V gives CDR1 MNHEY, CDR2 SMNVEV (reference sequence). Losses at the gene ends were 5 bases for V and 3 bases for J; bases not matched to a gene: 7. For the CDR3, the DNA is TGTGCCAGCAGTACTCGGGGAGGGAACTACGAGCAGTACTTC. Amino acid sequence: CASSTRGGNYEQYF.

V is TRBV6-5 and J is TRBJ2-3; a possible D gene is TRBD1 (5 bases). This CDR3 contains 14 residues. The V gene lost 8 bases and the J gene lost 4 bases, with 16 bases spanning the gap. Germline assignment: CDR1 MNHEY and CDR2 SVGAGI. The CDR3 here is CASCQGSDADTQYF. The CDR3 region has the DNA TGTGCCAGCTGCCAGGGTTCAGACGCAGATACGCAGTATTTT.

The V gene is TRBV12-2, the J gene TRBJ2-1; TRBD2 is the table's D call and was not checked against the DNA. TRBV12-2 is marked as a pseudogene. The CDR3 has 17 residues. CDR3 nucleotides: TGTGCAAGTCGCTTAAGACTAGCGGGAGGTCGTTACAATGAGCAGTTCTTC. Protein: CASRLRLAGGRYNEQFF.